This T cell receptor (beta chain) stems from a study of post-analysis software for immune sequencing data. Notes on the study in general: About five TRBV segments appeared more often in patients than in controls, and TRBV5-6, TRBV5-1 and TRBV20-1 were among these.

The CDR3 extends over 16 amino acids. The V and J ends lost 5 bases and 2 bases, in that order; junction bases with no gene match: 7. The germline V gene encodes CDR1 SEHNR and CDR2 FQNEAQ (reference sequence). As for this clonotype: The antigen is undetermined.

Presence of unique molecular identifiers characterized the TCR beta cDNA libraries. In TCRdb, the PCR reads were re-called with MiXCR into one record per CDR3 protein. The top ten hold more than 1.5% of the sample, which has 500,000 to 600,000 distinct CDR3 sequences, 44% seen once. Material for sequencing was blood. This chain connects TRBV7-9 to TRBJ2-3; 10 bases are a match to TRBD2. The TCR comes from a girl aged 10 to 17 with multiple sclerosis. CDR3 nucleotides: TGTGCCAGCAGCGCAAGGACTAGCGGCCTCACAGATACGCAGTATTTT. Translated: CASSARTSGLTDTQYF.